This passage covers 15 T cell receptor beta chains from one sample sequenced in a study of blood T cell repertoires in COVID-19 (dated by TCRdb to the early 2020s). Receptor libraries were prepared by the immunoSEQ multiplex PCR assay. TCRdb mirrors the immuneACCESS table, restricted to in-frame sequences. Some clones are absent from its copies; in checked studies, under half trace to an unresolved V gene, and the reason for the others is unknown. Present in this sample are about 480,000 clones, roughly 90% of which were seen just once. The ten largest clonotypes hold approximately 1.8% of the sample. The sequencing input was PBMCs or T cells enriched from blood (not recorded which). These receptors came from a woman aged 40 to 50 who had recovered from COVID-19.

The genes are TRBV18 and TRBJ1-1; 9 bases match TRBD1. The germline V gene has CDR1 KGHSH and CDR2 LQKENI. CDR3 length equals 17 residues. Unmatched junction bases numbered 11, after V lost 5 bases and J lost 1 base. The CDR3 sequence is CASSSRPGQGSNTEAFF. Here the CDR3 DNA reads TGTGCCAGCTCATCCAGGCCGGGACAGGGATCGAACACTGAAGCTTTCTTT.

The chain carries TRBV7-2 and TRBJ2-5; maybe TRBD1 (5 bases). The V and J ends lost 4 bases and 2 bases respectively, with 11 bases between them. Germline V CDR1 and CDR2: SGHTA, FQGNSA. This CDR3 contains 14 residues. The CDR3 is CASSSTALQETQYF. The CDR3 coding sequence is TGTGCCAGCAGCTCGACAGCGTTACAAGAGACCCAGTACTTC. The complete variable domain, with remaining parts taken from reference TRBV7-2 and TRBJ2-5, reads GAGVSQSPSNKVTEKGKDVELRCDPISGHTALYWYRQSLGQGLEFLIYFQGNSAPDKSGLPSDRFSAERTGGSVSTLTIQRTQQEDSAVYLCASSSTALQETQYFGPGTRLLVL.

The chain recombines TRBV18 with TRBJ2-3, with 7 bases lining up with TRBD2. The CDR3 is 16 amino acids. The V gene end was trimmed by 5 bases and the J gene end by 7 bases; junction bases not matched to a gene: 15. The V gene's germline CDR1 is KGHSH and CDR2 LQKENI. The CDR3 reads CASSRSLAERVNTQYF. Written as DNA, the CDR3 is TGTGCCAGCTCAAGGTCCCTAGCGGAGAGGGTAAATACGCAGTATTTT.

CDR3: CALGAGRRQMGGYTF. The DNA for the CDR3 is TGTGCCTTGGGCGCAGGACGAAGACAGATGGGGGGCTACACCTTC. The chain is built from TRBV30 and TRBJ1-2; D is possibly TRBD1 (5 bases). CDR1 is GTSNPN and CDR2 is SVGIG in the germline V gene (reference sequence). Trimming cost V 7 bases and J 8 bases, with 26 bases left between them. The CDR3 spans 15 residues.

This chain links TRBV19 with TRBJ1-5; 8 bases fit TRBD1. Per the germline V gene, CDR1 is LNHDA and CDR2 is SQIVND (reference sequence). The CDR3 covers 15 residues. The J segment lost 6 bases and the V segment lost 5 bases, leaving 9 bases of the junction unmatched. This chain's CDR3 is CASSGGSGGVQPQHF. The CDR3, as DNA: TGTGCCAGTAGTGGGGGGTCAGGGGGCGTTCAGCCCCAGCATTTT.

V usage is TRBV19 and J usage is TRBJ2-1; perhaps TRBD2 as D (6 bases). V was cut by 6 bases and J by 0 bases, with 12 bases left in between. The CDR3 totals 15 residues. Germline assignment: CDR1 LNHDA and CDR2 SQIVND (reference sequence). The DNA for the CDR3 is TGTGCCAGTAGCCGGGACTTAAGCTCCTACAATGAGCAGTTCTTC. Its protein is CASSRDLSSYNEQFF.

This clone was picked up a small number of times. V is TRBV7-9 and J is TRBJ1-2, with D maybe TRBD1 (5 bases). CDR3 length: 15 residues. Trimming removed 6 bases from V and 4 bases from J, with 18 bases in between. The germline V gene encodes CDR1 SEHNR and CDR2 FQNEAQ (reference sequence). The CDR3 DNA follows: TGTGCCAGCAGACTCATGGGGGAAGCGGGCTATGGCTACACCTTC. This sequence encodes CASRLMGEAGYGYTF.

The chain's CDR3 is CASMTRDRGRSATGELFF. The CDR3 DNA reads TGTGCCAGCATGACCCGGGACAGGGGGCGCAGTGCCACCGGGGAGCTGTTTTTT. This chain uses TRBV19 with TRBJ2-2; 12 bases are shared with TRBD1. Per the germline V gene, CDR1 is LNHDA and CDR2 is SQIVND (reference sequence). The CDR3 spans 18 residues. Losses at the gene ends were 9 bases for V and 4 bases for J; bases not matched to a gene: 15.

The chain couples TRBV6-6 to TRBJ1-2, with TRBD1 identical over 10 bases. The CDR3 has 14 amino acids. From germline, CDR1 is MNHNY and CDR2 SVGAGI (reference sequence). Trimming cost V 3 bases and J 8 bases; bases outside gene matches: 6. DNA for the CDR3: TGTGCCAGCAGTTATGGACAGGGGGAGAGAGGCTACACCTTC. Translation: CASSYGQGERGYTF.

The chain couples TRBV7-9 to TRBJ2-1, with D possibly being TRBD2 (5 bases). The V and J ends lost 1 base and 6 bases respectively, with 7 bases between them. The CDR3 sequence is 13 residues long. From germline, CDR1 is SEHNR and CDR2 FQNEAQ (reference sequence). The CDR3 loop reads CASSLDAGNEQFF. The CDR3 nucleotides read TGTGCCAGCAGCTTAGATGCGGGCAATGAGCAGTTCTTC.

This clone appeared a few times. V usage is TRBV7-2 and J usage is TRBJ2-7; possibly TRBD2 for D (6 bases). Deletions cut 7 bases from V and 3 bases from J, with 19 bases between. Germline CDR1 SGHTA, CDR2 FQGNSA. CDR3 length equals 15 residues. The CDR3 DNA is TGTGCCAGCACCGTGGAGGGACCCCTTTACTACGAGCAGTACTTC. This codes for CASTVEGPLYYEQYF.

The chain recombines TRBV13 with TRBJ1-2; tentative D call: TRBD1 (6 bases). V lost 0 bases, J lost 2 bases, and 10 bases lay in between. This CDR3 spans 15 amino acids. Germline values: CDR1 PRHDT, CDR2 FYEKMQ (reference sequence). The CDR3 loop is CASSLGGGGNYGYTF. In nucleotides, the CDR3 is TGTGCCAGCAGCTTAGGGGGAGGGGGAAACTATGGCTACACCTTC.

The chain combines TRBV10-3 with TRBJ1-2; TRBD1 agrees at 9 bases. V shed 8 bases and J 6 bases; nucleotides not matched to a gene: 16. There are 16 residues in the CDR3. Looked up from germline, CDR1 is ENHRY and CDR2 is SYGVKD. The CDR3 DNA follows: TGTGCCATCTTAAGGCCCGAAATACAGGGGGCGAATGGCTACACCTTC. This gives the protein CAILRPEIQGANGYTF.

The chain links TRBV9 to TRBJ2-4; 14 positions agree with TRBD2. Unmatched junction bases numbered 0, after V lost 0 bases and J lost 4 bases. CDR1 is SGDLS and CDR2 is YYNGEE in the germline V gene. This CDR3 has 16 residues. The CDR3 sequence is CASSVGTSGGKNIQYF. The CDR3 coding sequence is TGTGCCAGCAGCGTAGGGACTAGCGGGGGGAAAAACATTCAGTACTTC.

This clone was found once. This chain connects TRBV6-5 to TRBJ1-6; D gene uncertain. The CDR3 contains 14 residues. The V end was cut by 0 bases, the J end by 6 bases, with 6 bases between. Germline V lookup: CDR1 MNHEY, CDR2 SVGAGI. CDR3 sequence: CASSYSTSNSPLHF. In nucleotides, the CDR3 is TGTGCCAGCAGTTACTCGACAAGTAATTCACCCCTCCACTTT.